A selection of T cell receptor beta chains follows, all from one sample in a study of vaccination effects on CD4 cells after COVID-19. Profiling relied on immunoSEQ multiplex PCR, and the TCRdb table lists in-frame clones only, not all of them. The repertoire holds about 15,000 clones, with approximately 80% as singletons. The antigens for these receptors are not known. The specimen comprised CD4+ T cells from PBMCs cultured with HCoV-NL63 spike peptides, sampled after COVID-19 vaccination. The receptors here all came from a human donor who had a prior SARS-CoV-2 infection. Both conserved end residues are part of each CDR3. D genes are given only for firm matches. Clone size is shown for a subset of rows, as once, few, many or a class of expanded clone.

TRBJ2-1 - TRBV6-2/TRBV6-3 - TGTGCCAGCAGTTACTACAGTCTAGGGGATGAGCAGTTCTTC CASSYYSLGDEQFF
TRBJ2-7 - TRBV6-1 - TGTGCCAGCAGTGATCTGGGCTCCAGCTCCTACGAGCAGTACTTC CASSDLGSSSYEQYF
TRBJ1-5 few TRBV7-8 - TGTGCCAGCAGCTTAGAGGGCCGGTATCAGCCCCAGCATTTT CASSLEGRYQPQHF
TRBJ1-5 - TRBV7-9 - TGTGCCAGCAGCTTGGACTCCAATCAGCCCCAGCATTTT CASSLDSNQPQHF
TRBJ2-3 - TRBV5-1 - TGCGCCAGCAGCTTGGAGGCTGTCCAATTCACAGATACGCAGTATTTT CASSLEAVQFTDTQYF
TRBJ2-1 - TRBV18 TRBD2 TGTGCCAGCTCACCTAGCGGGAGGGCCGTTGTGTTCTTC CASSPSGRAVVFF
TRBJ1-2 - TRBV5-5 - TGTGCCAGCAGCTACGGGACCGAGGGGCCCTATGGCGGCTACACCTTC CASSYGTEGPYGGYTF
TRBJ2-7 - TRBV19 TRBD1 TGTGCCAGTAGTATAGATCTGAGACAGGGAATCTGGGAGCAGTACTTC CASSIDLRQGIWEQYF
TRBJ1-5 - TRBV30 - TGTGCCTGGAGTTCCAGGGTCCGGAGAGGAAGGGAAAATCAGCCCCAGCATTTT CAWSSRVRRGRENQPQHF
TRBJ2-2 - TRBV27 TRBD1 TGTGCCAGCAGCGCCGGAATAAGAAGACAGGGGGCCGGGGAGCTGTTTTTT CASSAGIRRQGAGELFF
TRBJ2-1 few TRBV5-5 - TGTGCCAGCAGCTCCGGGGCTAACCATGAGCAGTTCTTC CASSSGANHEQFF
TRBJ1-4 - TRBV6-5 - TGTGCCAGCAAGAGAGGCTTGGCTAATGAAAAACTGTTTTTT CASKRGLANEKLFF
TRBJ2-1 - TRBV7-3 TRBD2 TGTGCCAGCAGCTTTCGACTAGCGGGGTTGAATGAGCAGTTCTTC CASSFRLAGLNEQFF
TRBJ1-1 - TRBV11-2 - TGTGCCAGCAGCCTGGTGGGCACTGAAGCTTTCTTT CASSLVGTEAFF
TRBJ2-6 - TRBV25-1 - TGTGCCAGTCAAACCCCGGGGTACTCTGGGGCCAACGTCCTGACTTTC CASQTPGYSGANVLTF
TRBJ2-7 - TRBV28 TRBD2 TGTGCCAGCATCAAGGGACTAGGGGAGTACGAGCAGTACTTC CASIKGLGEYEQYF
TRBJ2-7 - TRBV2 - TGTGCCAGCAGGCGCAGGGGTTTGAGCTCCTACGAGCAGTACTTC CASRRRGLSSYEQYF
TRBJ2-2 - TRBV7-8 TRBD1 TGTGCCAGCAGCTTGGAGACAGGGAAGAACACCGGGGAGCTGTTTTTT CASSLETGKNTGELFF
TRBJ1-4 - TRBV6-5 - TGTGCCAGCAGAGCTGGGGGGGCACTCAATGAAAAACTGTTTTTT CASRAGGALNEKLFF
TRBJ1-2 - TRBV21-1 - TGTGCCAGCAGCAATGGGACAAGATATGGCTACACCTTC CASSNGTRYGYTF
TRBJ2-5 - TRBV2 TRBD2 TGTGCCAGCAGTGAAACTAGCGGGGGAGACTACCAAGAGACCCAGTACTTC CASSETSGGDYQETQYF
TRBJ2-7 once TRBV12-5 - TGTGCTAGTGGTTTGTGGGGGGGCGCCGACGAGCAGTACTTC CASGLWGGADEQYF
TRBJ2-5 - TRBV7-2 TRBD2 TGTGCCAGCAGCGTCACTAGCGCCCTCGGGACCCAGTACTTC CASSVTSALGTQYF
TRBJ1-1 - TRBV19 TRBD1 TGTGCCAGTAGTAACCGGGACAGGGCCACTGAAGCTTTCTTT CASSNRDRATEAFF
TRBJ1-5 - TRBV5-4 - TGTGCCAGCAGCTTGGAATTATGGGGGCCCCAGCATTTT CASSLELWGPQHF
TRBJ1-2 - TRBV14 - TGTGCCAGCAGCCAATTTGCCAGGGGAGGACCTAACTATGGCTACACCTTC CASSQFARGGPNYGYTF
TRBJ1-1 - TRBV21-1 - TGTGCCAGCAGCAAATGGCGGGGCACAAAGGTCACTGAAGCTTTCTTT CASSKWRGTKVTEAFF
TRBJ2-7 - TRBV20-1 TRBD2 TGCAGTGCTAGTCTTCTAGCGGGAGTCGGCGAGCAGTACTTC CSASLLAGVGEQYF
TRBJ1-5 - TRBV2 - TGTGCCAGCAGGCAGGGGTTAAGCAATCAGCCCCAGCATTTT CASRQGLSNQPQHF
TRBJ2-7 - TRBV5-4 - TGTGCCAGCAGTGGAGGTCCCATGGGGTCCTACGAGCAGTACTTC CASSGGPMGSYEQYF
TRBJ1-4 - TRBV5-1 TRBD1 TGCGCCAGCAGCTTGGATGGCAGGGGGAATGAAAAACTGTTTTTT CASSLDGRGNEKLFF
TRBJ1-2 - TRBV10-3 TRBD1 TGTGCCATCGGACAGGGAACTGGCGGCTACACCTTC CAIGQGTGGYTF
TRBJ2-2 - TRBV4-2 - TGTGCCAGCAGCCCCAGACGCCATGCGAACACCGGGGAGCTGTTTTTT CASSPRRHANTGELFF
TRBJ1-5 - TRBV18 TRBD1 TGTGCCAGCTCACCTACAGGGGGATCTCGGCCCCAGCATTTT CASSPTGGSRPQHF
TRBJ2-1 - TRBV5-1 TRBD2 TGCGCCAGCAGCTCGGATCTAGCGGGGGCCTACAATGAGCAGTTCTTC CASSSDLAGAYNEQFF
TRBJ2-4 - TRBV18 - TGTGCCAGCTCACCAGTTGGTGGGAACATTCAGTACTTC CASSPVGGNIQYF
TRBJ1-4 - TRBV19 TRBD1 TGTGCCAGTAGCCCCAGCGGGACAGGTGAAACAACTAATGAAAAACTGTTTTTT CASSPSGTGETTNEKLFF
TRBJ1-5 - TRBV18 - TGTGCCAGCTCAGAGTTTAGCAATCAGCCCCAGCATTTT CASSEFSNQPQHF
TRBJ2-6 - TRBV5-4 - TGTGCCAGCAGCTTGGCGCAGCAGGCTGGGGCCAACGTCCTGACTTTC CASSLAQQAGANVLTF
TRBJ1-2 - TRBV5-8 TRBD1 TGTGCCAGCAGCTTATCAGGGGGGGACTATGGCTACACCTTC CASSLSGGDYGYTF
TRBJ2-5 - TRBV18 - TGTGCCAGCACTCCGTCCCCCACTGTGGAGACCCAGTACTTC CASTPSPTVETQYF
TRBJ2-7 few TRBV5-5 - TGTGCCAGCAGCTTGGGTAGCAGCGAGCAGTACTTC CASSLGSSEQYF
TRBJ2-7 - TRBV6-2/TRBV6-3 TRBD2 TGTGCCAGCAGCGTGACAGACATTCGGACTAGAATACCCTACGAGCAGTACTTC CASSVTDIRTRIPYEQYF
TRBJ2-1 once TRBV19 - TGTGCCAGTAGCCTGGGAGGATCTACCTACAATGAGCAGTTCTTC CASSLGGSTYNEQFF
TRBJ2-3 - TRBV6-2/TRBV6-3 - TGTGCCAGCAGTTTGACGCGAGATACGCAGTATTTT CASSLTRDTQYF
TRBJ2-1 - TRBV18 TRBD2 TGTGCCAGCTCACCACCACCTGGCAGACTAGCGGGAGGGTTTATCAATGAGCAGTTCTTC CASSPPPGRLAGGFINEQFF
TRBJ2-3 - TRBV20-1 - TGCAGTGCTAATTTAGGAAGGCCGCAGTATTTT CSANLGRPQYF
TRBJ2-2 - TRBV5-1 - TGCGCCAGCAGCTTGGAGGGGGAGCTGTTTTTT CASSLEGELFF
TRBJ1-3 - TRBV5-4 - TGTGCCAGCAGTCCGGGAAGGTCCTCTGGAAACACCATATATTTT CASSPGRSSGNTIYF
TRBJ1-1 - TRBV6-5 - TGTGCCAGCAGTTACGGTAGGGGCACTGAAGCTTTCTTT CASSYGRGTEAFF
TRBJ2-7 - TRBV12-5 - TGTGCTAGTGGTTTGGGCTCCCAGAGGCAGTACTTC CASGLGSQRQYF
TRBJ2-5 large TRBV7-9 - TGTGCCAGCAGCTTAGTTTCACAGGGCGGGACCCAGTACTTC CASSLVSQGGTQYF
TRBJ2-1 - TRBV10-3 TRBD2 TGTGCCATCAGTCGAGCGGGAGGAGGTTACAATGAGCAGTTCTTC CAISRAGGGYNEQFF